This is a list of T cell receptor beta chains from one sample in a study of T cells in Graves' hyperthyroidism and ophthalmopathy. TCRdb called the multiplex PCR reads again in MiXCR, with one record for every CDR3 protein. Of roughly 630,000 distinct CDR3 sequences in the sample, about a sixth are singletons; the top ten hold around 6.6%. The sequenced sample was blood. The receptor source for this set is a woman in her thirties with Graves' hyperthyroidism. Each CDR3 is given without its conserved first and last residue. Fields, in order: V gene, J gene, CDR3 protein.

>TRBV2|TRBJ1-4
ASGATGIIEKLF
>TRBV7-9|TRBJ2-1
ASRSRDTSYNEQF
>TRBV10-2|TRBJ2-2
ASTSWAAGELF
>TRBV15|TRBJ2-7
ATSSTEDSYEQY
>TRBV11-2|TRBJ2-6
ASSPFSGANVLT
>TRBV5-1|TRBJ1-6
ASSFSPGQVNSPLH
>TRBV12-3/TRBV12-4|TRBJ2-1
ASSFSVGTSYNEQF
>TRBV20-1|TRBJ2-2
SARAGLAGATGELF
>TRBV13|TRBJ2-2
ASSLVYRVTNTGELF
>TRBV5-5|TRBJ1-5
ASSVHWTGSNQPQH
>TRBV2|TRBJ1-1
ASQLRMNTEAF
>TRBV5-1|TRBJ2-2
ASSNLVSTGELF
>TRBV10-3|TRBJ2-5
AISGGQQELETQY
>TRBV6-1|TRBJ2-7
ASSYQSSGSGYEQY
>TRBV30|TRBJ1-2
AWSLDGFYGYT
>TRBV11-2|TRBJ2-1
ASSLGRTGGIHEQF
>TRBV3-1|TRBJ2-7
ASSQDLPTSYEQY
>TRBV30|TRBJ2-1
AWSPGNTGNEQF
>TRBV6-6|TRBJ2-1
ASSYRPPTSGSAYEQF
>TRBV7-2|TRBJ2-2
ASSFAGSSTGELF
>TRBV6-1|TRBJ2-7
ASSTRESYEQY
>TRBV6-1|TRBJ2-7
ASSPEAPDLGGTYEQY
>TRBV5-5|TRBJ2-5
ASSYGLAGGAETQY
>TRBV3-1|TRBJ2-7
ASSQGGNEQY
>TRBV5-1|TRBJ2-1
ASSPASGPAHEQF
>TRBV7-3|TRBJ2-1
ASSPTGNEQF
>TRBV7-9|TRBJ2-7
ASSPPRLGSYEQY
>TRBV5-1|TRBJ1-1
ASSLHYDMNTEAF
>TRBV14|TRBJ2-7
ASSQGLGLPSYEQY
>TRBV2|TRBJ2-5
ASTDRETETQY
>TRBV28|TRBJ2-1
ASSLSPRTYNEQF
>TRBV5-6|TRBJ2-7
ASSFHRGSYVQY
>TRBV6-5|TRBJ2-1
ASSYLGLVRDNEQF
>TRBV5-5|TRBJ1-1
ASSSWSMGNTEAF
>TRBV5-6|TRBJ2-1
ASSLKPPRHNEQF
>TRBV5-1|TRBJ1-1
ASSLADREQAEAF
>TRBV11-1|TRBJ2-7
ASSLALSYEQY
>TRBV10-3|TRBJ2-6
AISVVNGANVLT
>TRBV6-1|TRBJ2-1
ASSRDFDNEQF
>TRBV3-1|TRBJ1-1
ASSQAENTEAF
>TRBV27|TRBJ1-2
ASSSRTGDTPHYGYT
>TRBV7-6|TRBJ1-2
ASSPFRAGNYGYT
>TRBV29-1|TRBJ2-3
GVDETTDTQY
>TRBV12-3/TRBV12-4|TRBJ2-1
ASRRLAGDRRNEQF
>TRBV27|TRBJ1-2
ASSSMGQAYGYT
>TRBV20-1|TRBJ2-1
SASGTSISHEQF
>TRBV7-2|TRBJ2-5
ASSSGGTNQETQY
>TRBV7-9|TRBJ2-7
ASSWAGVGVREQY
>TRBV3-1|TRBJ2-7
ASSRQGGIFYEQY
>TRBV20-1|TRBJ2-1
SARIGQYYNEQF
>TRBV11-2|TRBJ2-1
ASSFGTSAVNGNEQF
>TRBV11-2|TRBJ2-2
ASSPRVEGYTGELF
>TRBV6-1|TRBJ1-1
ASSWAGTPLEAF
>TRBV27|TRBJ2-7
ASSIRITGGSYEQY